The 22 T cell receptor beta chains listed next were all sequenced from one sample in a study of Graves' ophthalmopathy and Graves' hyperthyroidism. Investigators amplified TCR beta CDR3 regions from RNA transcripts. After a first-round RT-PCR with HTBI primers, a second-round multiplex PCR was run. TCRdb called the multiplex PCR reads again in MiXCR, with one record for every CDR3 protein. The sample has 400,000 to 500,000 distinct CDR3 sequences, roughly 21% seen once. Source material: peripheral blood. The source is a woman aged 18-29 years with stable Graves' hyperthyroidism.

This chain links TRBV20-1 with TRBJ2-2; maybe TRBD1 (5 bases). Germline lookup yields CDR1 DFQATT and CDR2 SNEGSKA (reference sequence). The V gene lost 6 bases and the J gene lost 4 bases, with 9 bases spanning the gap. The CDR3 runs 12 residues. CDR3 residues: CSAQTVTGELFF. CDR3 bases: TGCAGTGCCCAGACAGTCACCGGGGAGCTGTTTTTT.

In its sample, this clonotype was seen many times. V is TRBV20-1 and J is TRBJ2-7, with 10 bases matching TRBD1. The CDR3 has 16 amino acids. The V gene end was trimmed by 1 base and the J gene end by 2 bases; junction bases not matched to a gene: 8. Germline V gene lookup returns CDR1 DFQATT and CDR2 SNEGSKA (reference sequence). This chain's CDR3 is CSARGFGTGDPYEQYF. CDR3 DNA sequence: TGCAGTGCTAGAGGGTTTGGGACAGGGGATCCCTACGAGCAGTACTTC.

This clonotype showed up just a few times. The chain couples TRBV30 to TRBJ1-1, with unresolved D. V lost 1 base, J lost 4 bases, and 7 bases lay in between. The CDR3 has 12 residues. The V gene's germline CDR1 is GTSNPN and CDR2 SVGIG (reference sequence). The CDR3 reads CAWSGSGTEAFF. The CDR3 region has the DNA TGTGCCTGGAGTGGAAGTGGCACTGAAGCTTTCTTT.

The V gene is TRBV10-3, the J gene TRBJ2-5; possibly TRBD2 for D (7 bases). The CDR3 runs to 14 residues. The ends were cut back, 7 bases at V and 4 bases at J, with 16 bases in the middle. CDR1 is ENHRY and CDR2 is SYGVKD in the germline V gene. The CDR3 DNA follows: TGTGCCATCAAAGGCGGGGGCAACGTAGAGACCCAGTACTTC. Its translation is CAIKGGGNVETQYF.

Concerning this clonotype itself: This sequence may be a read error, since a much larger clone differs from it by one base. Without the conserved terminal phenylalanine or tryptophan, this CDR3 likely stems from a read error. The chain employs TRBV18 and TRBJ1-1; 7 bases map to TRBD1. Trimming took 3 bases from V and 4 from J; bases not matched to a gene: 2. The CDR3 consists of 13 residues. CDR1 is KGHSH, CDR2 LQKENI, per germline. The CDR3: CASSPGTATEAFY. The CDR3 nucleotides read TGTGCCAGCTCACCCGGGACAGCCACTGAAGCTTTCTAT.

At least ten counts were recorded for this clonotype. The chain has TRBV20-1 and TRBJ2-5; 9 bases are shared with TRBD2. Trimming removed 3 bases from V and 5 bases from J; junction bases left unmatched: 16. Germline lookup yields CDR1 DFQATT and CDR2 SNEGSKA (reference sequence). The CDR3 length is 17 residues. CDR3 bases: TGCAGTGCTAGGGCCTTGCGGACTAGCGAACCCCGGGAGACCCAGTACTTC. Translating gives CSARALRTSEPRETQYF.

There are many counts of this clonotype. This chain uses TRBV4-3 with TRBJ2-5; TRBD1 aligns across 10 bases. CDR1 LGHNA and CDR2 YSLEER come from the germline V gene. Trimming at V came to 4 bases and at J to 3 bases, leaving 2 bases not matched to a gene. The CDR3 extends over 14 amino acids. Written as DNA, the CDR3 is TGCGCCAGCAGCCCAGGGACAGGGGAAGAGACCCAGTACTTC. This sequence encodes CASSPGTGEETQYF.

This clonotype occurred a few times. The V and J genes are TRBV5-1 and TRBJ2-7; TRBD1 might be the D (5 bases). Per the germline V gene, CDR1 is SGHRS and CDR2 is YFSETQ. The CDR3 spans 15 residues. V lost 0 bases and J lost 4, with 14 bases in between. CDR3 bases: TGCGCCAGCAGCTTGGCAGGGCTCCACTCTTACGAGCAGTACTTC. Its protein is CASSLAGLHSYEQYF.

This clonotype came up many times. The CDR3 DNA follows: TGTGCCAGCAGTTTACAAGGGGATCTTCAGCCCCAGCATTTT. It specifies CASSLQGDLQPQHF. The chain uses TRBV12-3 or TRBV12-4 and TRBJ1-5, with D possibly being TRBD1 (5 bases). The CDR3 has 14 residues. V shed 2 bases and J shed 6 bases, with 11 bases lying between them.

The J gene is TRBJ1-3, the V gene TRBV18, with unresolved D. V was shortened by 9 bases and J by 0 bases, with 9 bases between the two germline ends. Per the germline V gene, CDR1 is KGHSH and CDR2 is LQKENI. This CDR3 region has 13 residues. CDR3 sequence: CASRGDSGNTIYF. Written as DNA, the CDR3 is TGTGCCAGTCGAGGAGACTCTGGAAACACCATATATTTT.

In the case of this clonotype: Germline and junction disagree at one end, which may indicate a read error. This chain joins TRBV6-5 and TRBJ2-5; 7 bases are a match to TRBD1. This CDR3 contains 15 residues. Germline V gene lookup returns CDR1 MNHEY and CDR2 SVGAGI. Here the CDR3 DNA reads TGTGCCAGCAGTACACGACAGGGTTCGGAAGAAACCCAGTACTTC. This gives the protein CASSTRQGSEETQYF.

The sample holds many counts of this clonotype. The rearrangement uses TRBV6-1 and TRBJ2-7, with D perhaps given as TRBD1 or TRBD2 (5 bases each). The CDR3 totals 15 residues. Trimming shortened V by 6 bases and J by 3 bases, and 18 bases separated the two germline ends. CDR1 is MNHNS, CDR2 SASEGT, per germline. The chain's CDR3 is CASSEGRGGFYEQYF. In DNA, the CDR3 is TGTGCCAGCAGCGAGGGACGGGGTGGTTTCTACGAGCAGTACTTC.

The J gene is TRBJ1-5, the V gene TRBV12-3 or TRBV12-4; weak D call: TRBD1 (5 bases). The V end lost 6 bases, the J end lost 3 bases, and 9 bases lay between the germline ends. CDR3 length equals 13 residues. CDR3 in DNA: TGTGCCAGCAGCTCGGACATCAATCAGCCCCAGCATTTT. It translates to CASSSDINQPQHF.

The chain is built from TRBV12-3 or TRBV12-4 and TRBJ1-2; D unresolved. V gave up 6 bases and J gave up 5 bases, with 13 bases separating them. The CDR3 has 13 amino acids. As DNA, the CDR3 is TGTGCCAGCAGACCACAGAGATCTTATGGCTACACCTTC. The encoded protein is CASRPQRSYGYTF.

This chain links TRBV11-2 with TRBJ2-7, with D unresolved. Germline V gene sequence: CDR1 SGHAT, CDR2 FQNNGV. The CDR3 is 13 amino acids. The V and J ends lost 5 bases and 9 bases respectively, with 17 bases between them. CDR3 nucleotides: TGTGCCAGCAGCCCTACGCTTCCAGTCGGGCAGTACTTC. It is translated as CASSPTLPVGQYF.

The sample holds many counts of this clonotype. The chain links TRBV18 to TRBJ1-2; D might be TRBD1 (6 bases). The CDR3 totals 15 residues. Germline V gene sequence: CDR1 KGHSH, CDR2 LQKENI. Trimming removed 3 bases at V and 5 bases at J, with 16 bases between. CDR3 loop: CASSPTQTGIYGYTF. The CDR3 bases are TGTGCCAGCTCACCGACTCAGACAGGCATATATGGCTACACCTTC.

This clonotype was seen repeatedly, ten times or more. V and J are TRBV7-3 and TRBJ1-1, with 12 bases fitting TRBD1. CDR1 is SGHTA and CDR2 is FQGTGA in the germline V gene. V lost 3 bases and J lost 4; bases outside the gene matches: 3. The CDR3 is 15 amino acids. CDR3 sequence reads: CASSLGQGAPTEAFF. CDR3 bases: TGTGCCAGCAGCTTGGGACAGGGGGCGCCCACTGAAGCTTTCTTT.

In its sample, this clonotype was seen many times. This chain connects TRBV7-8 to TRBJ1-5, with D unclear. The CDR3 extends over 14 amino acids. V was clipped by 2 bases and J by 5 bases, with 10 bases between them. In germline, CDR1 is SGHVS, CDR2 FQNEAQ. CDR3 sequence: CASSLRQKDQPQHF. The DNA for the CDR3 is TGTGCCAGCAGCTTAAGGCAGAAGGATCAGCCCCAGCATTTT.

The table lists this clonotype with many counts. The chain combines TRBV15 with TRBJ2-5, with unresolved D. There are 11 residues in the CDR3. Per the germline V gene, CDR1 is LNHNV and CDR2 is YYDKDF (reference sequence). The V and J ends lost 6 bases and 5 bases respectively, with 7 bases between them. Written as DNA, the CDR3 is TGTGCCACCAGAGCTGGTGAGACCCAGTACTTC. Protein sequence: CATRAGETQYF.

Only a few counts were recorded for this clonotype. The CDR3 bases are TGTGCCAGCAGTGCCCAGACTGGTCGGAACACTGAAGCTTTCTTT. Its protein is CASSAQTGRNTEAFF. The chain carries TRBV6-1 and TRBJ1-1; D unclear. Germline V gene sequence: CDR1 MNHNS, CDR2 SASEGT. The length of the CDR3 is 15 residues. The V end lost 4 bases, the J end lost 1 base, and 13 bases lay between the germline ends.

CDR3 loop: CASSYSTGIDNQPQHF. CDR3 in DNA: TGTGCCAGCAGTTACTCGACAGGGATCGACAATCAGCCCCAGCATTTT. The chain combines TRBV6-5 with TRBJ1-5; 7 bases fit TRBD1. Germline loops: CDR1 MNHEY, CDR2 SVGAGI. After removal of 0 bases from V and 3 bases from J, the junction contained 5 bases not matched to a gene. There are 16 residues in the CDR3.

The sample holds many counts of this clonotype. The chain links TRBV2 to TRBJ1-6; maybe TRBD1 (5 bases). The CDR3 sequence is 15 residues long. The V and J ends lost 4 bases and 7 bases respectively, with 14 bases between them. Germline-derived CDR1 and CDR2 are SNHLY and FYNNEI. CDR3 region: CASSAPGRGNSPLHF. Written as DNA, the CDR3 is TGTGCCAGCAGTGCACCGGGACGGGGAAATTCACCCCTCCACTTT.